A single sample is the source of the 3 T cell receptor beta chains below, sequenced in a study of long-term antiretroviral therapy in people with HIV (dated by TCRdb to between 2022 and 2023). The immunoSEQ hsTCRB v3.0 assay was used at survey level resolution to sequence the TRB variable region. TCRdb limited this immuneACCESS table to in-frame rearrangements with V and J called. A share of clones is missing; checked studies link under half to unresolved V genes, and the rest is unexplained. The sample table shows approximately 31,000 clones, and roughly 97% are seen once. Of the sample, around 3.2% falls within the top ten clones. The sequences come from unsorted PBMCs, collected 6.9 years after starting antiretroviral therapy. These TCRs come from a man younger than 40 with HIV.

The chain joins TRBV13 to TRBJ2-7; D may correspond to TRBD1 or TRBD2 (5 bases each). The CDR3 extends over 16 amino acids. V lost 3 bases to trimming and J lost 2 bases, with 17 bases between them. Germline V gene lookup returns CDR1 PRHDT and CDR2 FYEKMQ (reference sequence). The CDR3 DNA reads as TGTGCCAGCAGCTTGGTCCCCCGGGACCCCACCTACGAGCAGTACTTC. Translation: CASSLVPRDPTYEQYF. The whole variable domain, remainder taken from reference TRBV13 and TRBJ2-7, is AAGVIQSPRHLIKEKRETATLKCYPIPRHDTVYWYQQGPGQDPQFLISFYEKMQSDKGSIPDRFSAQQFSDYHSELNMSSLELGDSALYFCASSLVPRDPTYEQYFGPGTRLTVT.

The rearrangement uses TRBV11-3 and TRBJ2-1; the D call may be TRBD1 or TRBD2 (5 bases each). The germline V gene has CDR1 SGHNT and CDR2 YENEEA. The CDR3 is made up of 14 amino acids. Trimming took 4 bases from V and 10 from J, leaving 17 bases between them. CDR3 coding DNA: TGTGCCAGCAGCTCCCCGGTAGGGGAGCGAGAGCAGTTCTTC. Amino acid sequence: CASSSPVGEREQFF.

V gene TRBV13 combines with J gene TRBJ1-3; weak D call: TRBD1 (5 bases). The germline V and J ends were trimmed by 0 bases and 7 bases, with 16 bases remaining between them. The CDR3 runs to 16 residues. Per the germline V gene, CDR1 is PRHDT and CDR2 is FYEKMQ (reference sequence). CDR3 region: CASSLGSPRGENTIYF. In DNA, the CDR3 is TGTGCCAGCAGCTTAGGGAGCCCACGGGGGGAGAACACCATATATTTT. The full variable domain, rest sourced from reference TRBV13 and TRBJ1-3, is AAGVIQSPRHLIKEKRETATLKCYPIPRHDTVYWYQQGPGQDPQFLISFYEKMQSDKGSIPDRFSAQQFSDYHSELNMSSLELGDSALYFCASSLGSPRGENTIYFGEGSWLTVV.